Sequencing of this T cell receptor beta chain was carried out in a study of identical twins. Whole-study findings and limits: Invariant MAIT and iNKT cells are populations that could partly confound zero-insertion analyses. There was more out-of-frame TCR alpha sharing in monozygotic twins than models estimated. High-abundance cord blood beta clonotypes had fewer insertions; memory repertoires showed none. Alpha sequences that were out-of-frame and twin-shared showed an excess of low generation probability.

TCRdb recomputed calls from the 5' RACE reads with MiXCR, one row per CDR3 protein. The table lists some 300,000 distinct CDR3 sequences, 12% of them singletons. The germline V and J ends were trimmed by 3 bases and 1 base, with 10 bases remaining between them. CDR1 is SGHRS and CDR2 is YFSETQ in the germline V gene. The CDR3 has 14 residues. This clonotype has a handful of counts. What it binds is unknown. The same data also went into a second study, on yellow fever vaccine responses in identical twins.

The source material was CD8+ T cells sorted from blood. This chain links TRBV5-1 with TRBJ1-1; D unresolved. This TCR was sampled from a woman aged 18-35 years in good health. This chain's CDR3 is CASSSTESNTEAFF. Here the CDR3 DNA reads TGCGCCAGCAGCTCGACCGAGTCGAACACTGAAGCTTTCTTT. Full variable domain (rest looked up from reference TRBV5-1 and TRBJ1-1): KAGVTQTPRYLIKTRGQQVTLSCSPISGHRSVSWYQQTPGQGLQFLFEYFSETQRNKGNFPGRFSGRQFSNSRSEMNVSTLELGDSALYLCASSSTESNTEAFFGQGTRLTVV.